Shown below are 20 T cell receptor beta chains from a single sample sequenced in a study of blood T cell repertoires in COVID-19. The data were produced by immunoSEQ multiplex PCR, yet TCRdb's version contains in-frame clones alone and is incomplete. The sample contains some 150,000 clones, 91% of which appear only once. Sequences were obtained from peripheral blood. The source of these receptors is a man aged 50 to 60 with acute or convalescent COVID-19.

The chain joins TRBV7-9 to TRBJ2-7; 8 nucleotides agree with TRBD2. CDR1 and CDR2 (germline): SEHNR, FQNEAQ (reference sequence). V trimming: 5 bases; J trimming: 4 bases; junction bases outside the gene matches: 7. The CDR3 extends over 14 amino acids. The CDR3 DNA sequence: TGTGCCAGCAGCCCCGATGGCGGGAGGTACGAGCAGTACTTC. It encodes CASSPDGGRYEQYF.

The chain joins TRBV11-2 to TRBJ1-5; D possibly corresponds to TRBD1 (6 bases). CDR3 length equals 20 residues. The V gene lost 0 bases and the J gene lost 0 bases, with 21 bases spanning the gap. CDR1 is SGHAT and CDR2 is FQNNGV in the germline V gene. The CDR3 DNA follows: TGTGCCAGCAGCTTAGATCCCGGGGGGGGCCCAGATATTAGCAATCAGCCCCAGCATTTT. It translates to CASSLDPGGGPDISNQPQHF.

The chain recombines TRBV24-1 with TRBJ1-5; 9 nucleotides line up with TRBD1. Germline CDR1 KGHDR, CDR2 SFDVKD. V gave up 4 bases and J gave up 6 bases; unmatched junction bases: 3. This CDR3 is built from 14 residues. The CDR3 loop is CATSEGTGRQPQHF. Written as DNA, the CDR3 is TGTGCCACCAGTGAAGGGACAGGGCGTCAGCCCCAGCATTTT.

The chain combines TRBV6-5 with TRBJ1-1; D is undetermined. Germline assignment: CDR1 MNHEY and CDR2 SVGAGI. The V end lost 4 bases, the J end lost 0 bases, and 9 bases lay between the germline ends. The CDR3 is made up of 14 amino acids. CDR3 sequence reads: CASSSHGVNTEAFF. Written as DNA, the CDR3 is TGTGCCAGCAGTTCACACGGAGTGAACACTGAAGCTTTCTTT.

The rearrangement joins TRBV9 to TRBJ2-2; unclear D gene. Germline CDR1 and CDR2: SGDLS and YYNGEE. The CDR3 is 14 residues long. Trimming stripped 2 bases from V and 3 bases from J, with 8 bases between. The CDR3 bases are TGTGCCAGCAGCGTGGGCAGATACACCGGGGAGCTGTTTTTT. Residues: CASSVGRYTGELFF.

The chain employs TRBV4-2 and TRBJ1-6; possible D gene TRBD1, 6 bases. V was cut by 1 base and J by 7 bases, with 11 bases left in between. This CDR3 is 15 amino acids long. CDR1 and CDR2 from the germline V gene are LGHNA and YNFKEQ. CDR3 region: CASSQVSGENSPLHF. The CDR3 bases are TGTGCCAGCAGCCAAGTATCAGGGGAGAATTCACCCCTCCACTTT.

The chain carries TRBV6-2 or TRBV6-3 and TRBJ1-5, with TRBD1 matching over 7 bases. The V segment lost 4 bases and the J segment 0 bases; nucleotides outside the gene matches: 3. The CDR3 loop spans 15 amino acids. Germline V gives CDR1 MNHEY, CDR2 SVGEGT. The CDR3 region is CASSWGQYSNQPQHF. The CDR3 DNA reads TGTGCCAGCAGTTGGGGACAGTATAGCAATCAGCCCCAGCATTTT.

The CDR3 here is CASSLGQAPTEAFF. CDR3 nucleotide sequence: TGTGCCAGCTCACTGGGACAGGCCCCCACTGAAGCTTTCTTT. The chain couples TRBV18 to TRBJ1-1, with 8 bases that match TRBD1. Germline V lookup: CDR1 KGHSH, CDR2 LQKENI. With V trimmed by 4 bases and J by 4 bases, 5 bases remained unmatched. The CDR3 runs 14 residues.

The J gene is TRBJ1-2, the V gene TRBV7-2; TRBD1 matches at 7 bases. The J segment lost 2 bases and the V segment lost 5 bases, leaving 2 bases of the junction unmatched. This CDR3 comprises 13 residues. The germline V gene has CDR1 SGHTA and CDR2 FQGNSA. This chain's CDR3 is CASSRDSNYGYTF. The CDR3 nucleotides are TGTGCCAGCAGCCGGGACAGCAACTATGGCTACACCTTC.

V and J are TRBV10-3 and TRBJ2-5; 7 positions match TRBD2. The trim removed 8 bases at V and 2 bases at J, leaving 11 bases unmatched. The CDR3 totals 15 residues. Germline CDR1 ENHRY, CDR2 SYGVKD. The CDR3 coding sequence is TGTGCCATCGGAGAAAACTCTAGCGGACAAGAGACCCAGTACTTC. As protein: CAIGENSSGQETQYF.

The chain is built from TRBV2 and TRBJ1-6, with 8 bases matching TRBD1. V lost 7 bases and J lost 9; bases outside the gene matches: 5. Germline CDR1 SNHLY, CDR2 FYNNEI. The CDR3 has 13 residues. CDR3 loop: CASKDREGSPLHF. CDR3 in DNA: TGTGCCAGCAAGGACAGGGAAGGTTCACCCCTCCACTTT.

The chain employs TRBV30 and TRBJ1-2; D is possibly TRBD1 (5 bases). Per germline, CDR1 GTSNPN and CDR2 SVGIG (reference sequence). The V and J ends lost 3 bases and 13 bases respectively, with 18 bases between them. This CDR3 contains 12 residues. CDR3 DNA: TGTGCCTGGAGCACCCGGGCAGGGCCTACCACCTTC. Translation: CAWSTRAGPTTF.

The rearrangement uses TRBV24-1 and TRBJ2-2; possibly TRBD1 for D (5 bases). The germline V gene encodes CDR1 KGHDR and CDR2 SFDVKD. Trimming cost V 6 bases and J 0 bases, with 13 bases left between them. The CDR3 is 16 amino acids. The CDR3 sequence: CATSPIQGANTGELFF. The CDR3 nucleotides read TGTGCCACCAGTCCGATTCAGGGCGCGAACACCGGGGAGCTGTTTTTT.

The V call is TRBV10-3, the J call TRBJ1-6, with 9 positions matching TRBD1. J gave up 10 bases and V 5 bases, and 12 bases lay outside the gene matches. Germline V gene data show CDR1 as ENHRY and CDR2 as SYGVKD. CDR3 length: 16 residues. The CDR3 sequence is CAISPSGTGSYSPLHF. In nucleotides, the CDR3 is TGTGCCATCAGTCCCTCCGGGACAGGGTCCTACTCACCCCTCCACTTT.

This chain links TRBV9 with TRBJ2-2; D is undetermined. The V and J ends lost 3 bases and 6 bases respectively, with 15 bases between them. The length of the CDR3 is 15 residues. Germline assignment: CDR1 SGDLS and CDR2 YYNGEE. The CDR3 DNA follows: TGTGCCAGCAGCGAGACTCCTCTATCGGCCGGGGAGCTGTTTTTT. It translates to CASSETPLSAGELFF.

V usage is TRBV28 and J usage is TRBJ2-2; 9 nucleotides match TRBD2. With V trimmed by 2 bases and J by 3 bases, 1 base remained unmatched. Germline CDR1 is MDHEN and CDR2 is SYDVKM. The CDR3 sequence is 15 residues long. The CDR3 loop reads CASSLAGGYTGELFF. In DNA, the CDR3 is TGTGCCAGCAGTTTAGCGGGAGGGTACACCGGGGAGCTGTTTTTT.

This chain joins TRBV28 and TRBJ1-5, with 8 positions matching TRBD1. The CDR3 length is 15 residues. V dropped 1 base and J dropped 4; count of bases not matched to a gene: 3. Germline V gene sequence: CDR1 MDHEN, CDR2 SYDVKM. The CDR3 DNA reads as TGTGCCAGCAGTTTATCGGACAGGGTGAATCAGCCCCAGCATTTT. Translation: CASSLSDRVNQPQHF.

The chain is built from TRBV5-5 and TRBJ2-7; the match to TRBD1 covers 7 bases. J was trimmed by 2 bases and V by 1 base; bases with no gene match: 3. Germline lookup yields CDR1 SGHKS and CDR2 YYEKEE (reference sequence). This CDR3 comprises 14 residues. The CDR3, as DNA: TGTGCCAGCAGCTTGCGAGGGGGCCCCTACGAGCAGTACGTC. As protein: CASSLRGGPYEQYV.

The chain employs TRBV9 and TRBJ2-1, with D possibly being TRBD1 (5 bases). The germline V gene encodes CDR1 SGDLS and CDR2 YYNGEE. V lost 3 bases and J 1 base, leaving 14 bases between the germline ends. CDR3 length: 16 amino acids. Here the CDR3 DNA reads TGTGCCAGCAGCGATCAGACAGCCTTTTCCTACAATGAGCAGTTCTTC. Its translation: CASSDQTAFSYNEQFF.

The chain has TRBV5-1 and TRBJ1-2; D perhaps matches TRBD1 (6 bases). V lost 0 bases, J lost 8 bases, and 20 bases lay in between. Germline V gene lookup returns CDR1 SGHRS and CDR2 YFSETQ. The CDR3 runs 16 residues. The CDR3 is CASSLDLGATLSGYTF. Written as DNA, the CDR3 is TGCGCCAGCAGCTTGGATCTGGGGGCAACGCTGAGCGGCTACACCTTC.